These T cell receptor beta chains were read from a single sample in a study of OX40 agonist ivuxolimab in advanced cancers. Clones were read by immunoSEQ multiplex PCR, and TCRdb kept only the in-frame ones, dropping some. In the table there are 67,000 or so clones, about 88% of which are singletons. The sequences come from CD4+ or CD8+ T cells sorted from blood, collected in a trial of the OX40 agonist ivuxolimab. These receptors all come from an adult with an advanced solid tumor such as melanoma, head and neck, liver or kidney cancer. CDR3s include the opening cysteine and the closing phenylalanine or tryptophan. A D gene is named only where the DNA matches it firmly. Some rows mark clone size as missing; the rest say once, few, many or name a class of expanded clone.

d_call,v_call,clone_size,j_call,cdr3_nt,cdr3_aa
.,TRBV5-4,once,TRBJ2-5,TGTGCCAGCAGCCCAAAGGACCAAGAGACCCAGTACTTC,CASSPKDQETQYF
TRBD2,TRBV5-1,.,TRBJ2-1,TGCGCCAGCAGCCCCCAATCCCTAGCGGGGCTATACAATGAGCAGTTCTTC,CASSPQSLAGLYNEQFF
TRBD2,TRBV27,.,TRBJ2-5,TGTGCCAGCAGTTTATCAGCCCCCACTAGCGGTGAGACCCAGTACTTC,CASSLSAPTSGETQYF
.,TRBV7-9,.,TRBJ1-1,TGTGCCAGCAGCTTAATGTCTAACACTGAAGCTTTCTTT,CASSLMSNTEAFF
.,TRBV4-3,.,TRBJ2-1,TGCGCCAGCAGCCATCTATACTCCTACAATGAGCAGTTCTTC,CASSHLYSYNEQFF
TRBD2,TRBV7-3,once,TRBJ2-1,TGTGCCAGCAGCTTCTTTAGCGGGGCTGAGCAGTTCTTC,CASSFFSGAEQFF
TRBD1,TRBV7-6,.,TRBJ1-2,TGTGCCCTACAGGGGTATGGCTACACCTTC,CALQGYGYTF
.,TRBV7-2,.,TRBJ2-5,TGTGCCAGCAGCACCTCTAGAGGGGAGACCCAGTACTTC,CASSTSRGETQYF
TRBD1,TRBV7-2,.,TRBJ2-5,TGTGCCAGCAGATATTGGGACAGTATTGAGACCCAGTACTTC,CASRYWDSIETQYF
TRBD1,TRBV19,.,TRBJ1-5,TGTGCCAGTAGTATAGGCCTAGGGGACAGGGGCAATCAGCCCCAGCATTTT,CASSIGLGDRGNQPQHF
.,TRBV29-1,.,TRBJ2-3,TGCAGCGCCATCGGGGGTGACACAGATACGCAGTATTTT,CSAIGGDTDTQYF
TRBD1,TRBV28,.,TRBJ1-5,TGTGCCAGCACTCCCGGGGACAGAAATCAGCCCCAGCATTTT,CASTPGDRNQPQHF
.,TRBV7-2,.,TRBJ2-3,TGTGCCAGCAGCCCTTTCACAGATACGCAGTATTTT,CASSPFTDTQYF
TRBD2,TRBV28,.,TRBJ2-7,TGTGCCAGCAGTTCCCGACTAGCGGGAGGCCCTTGGGAGACCGACGAGCAGTACTTC,CASSSRLAGGPWETDEQYF
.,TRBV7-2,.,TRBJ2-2,TGTGCCAGCAGCTCTCAGGGAGGATCCCTCACCGGGGAGCTGTTTTTT,CASSSQGGSLTGELFF
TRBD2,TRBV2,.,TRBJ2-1,TGTGCCAGCATTCCGACTAGCGAGAGCTCCTACAATGAGCAGTTCTTC,CASIPTSESSYNEQFF
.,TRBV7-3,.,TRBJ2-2,TGTGCCAGCAGCTTAAACCCCTCTGGTGACCGAGTTTCCGGGGAGCTGTTTTTT,CASSLNPSGDRVSGELFF
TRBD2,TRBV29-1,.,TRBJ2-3,TGCAGCTTCGAGACTAGCGGGAGGGACACAGATACGCAGTATTTT,CSFETSGRDTDTQYF
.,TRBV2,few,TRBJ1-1,TGTGCCAGCATAAGGACCGAGGGGACTGAAGCTTTCTTT,CASIRTEGTEAFF
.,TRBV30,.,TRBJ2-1,TGTGCCTGGAGTGTACGGGCTCCCGAAGATAGTGAGCAGTTCTTC,CAWSVRAPEDSEQFF
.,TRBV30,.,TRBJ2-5,TGTGCCTGGAGCCGTGGGGATGCAGAGACCCAGTACTTC,CAWSRGDAETQYF
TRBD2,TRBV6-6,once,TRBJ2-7,TGTGCCAGCAGTTACTCAACTAGCGGGAGGTTTGAGCAGTACTTC,CASSYSTSGRFEQYF
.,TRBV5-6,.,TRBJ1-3,TGTGCCAGCAGCTGGACTAACTCTGGAAACACCATATATTTT,CASSWTNSGNTIYF
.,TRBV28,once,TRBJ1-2,TGTGCCAGCTCGGTTGGGGATTACGGCTACACCTTC,CASSVGDYGYTF
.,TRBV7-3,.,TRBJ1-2,TGTGCCAGCAGCTCTCACGGGACGAACTATGGCTACACCTTC,CASSSHGTNYGYTF
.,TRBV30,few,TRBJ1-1,TGTGCCTGGACGAAGACAGGACCGAACACTGAAGCTTTCTTT,CAWTKTGPNTEAFF